This entry lists 14 T cell receptor beta chains sequenced from one sample in a study of cytomegalovirus exposure and HLA in healthy donors. Vbeta (60) and Jbeta (13) primers were used in the PCR. Repertoires were generated with immunoSEQ multiplex PCR, while TCRdb's copy carries only in-frame clones and drops some. The sample holds about 200,000 clones, more than 60% seen once. Sequencing was performed on PBMCs. The receptors derive from a woman aged 25 to 45 in good health and CMV-seropositive.

This chain links TRBV6-6 with TRBJ1-6; 9 bases map to TRBD1. The CDR3 consists of 16 residues. V trimming: 4 bases; J trimming: 7 bases; junction bases outside the gene matches: 8. Per the germline V gene, CDR1 is MNHNY and CDR2 is SVGAGI (reference sequence). CDR3 in amino acids: CASSSIGTGYNSPLHF. The CDR3 nucleotides read TGTGCCAGCAGTTCCATTGGGACAGGGTACAATTCACCCCTCCACTTT.

The chain combines TRBV18 with TRBJ2-5; D gene uncertain. The V and J ends lost 3 bases and 2 bases respectively, with 7 bases between them. CDR1 is KGHSH and CDR2 is LQKENI in the germline V gene. The CDR3 length is 13 residues. CDR3 nucleotide sequence: TGTGCCAGCTCACCTTTGCGTCAAGAGACCCAGTACTTC. This gives the protein CASSPLRQETQYF.

The chain is built from TRBV4-1 and TRBJ2-3; 8 bases are shared with TRBD1. Germline CDR1 MGHRA, CDR2 YSYEKL. The CDR3 is made up of 15 amino acids. V gave up 1 base and J gave up 1 base; unmatched junction bases: 1. The CDR3 protein is CASSQGTGRTDTQYF. In DNA form, the CDR3 reads TGCGCCAGCAGCCAAGGGACAGGGCGCACAGATACGCAGTATTTT.

V gene TRBV6-5 combines with J gene TRBJ1-3; 8 bases match TRBD1. V gave up 0 bases and J gave up 2 bases; unmatched junction bases: 0. Germline values: CDR1 MNHEY, CDR2 SVGAGI. This CDR3 spans 15 amino acids. CDR3 protein: CASSYSDRAGNTIYF. The CDR3 DNA follows: TGTGCCAGCAGTTACTCGGACAGGGCTGGAAACACCATATATTTT.

The gene calls are TRBV7-2 and TRBJ1-5; 8 positions agree with TRBD1. The J segment lost 3 bases and the V segment lost 2 bases, leaving 9 bases of the junction unmatched. The CDR3 contains 17 residues. Looked up from germline, CDR1 is SGHTA and CDR2 is FQGNSA. In DNA, the CDR3 is TGTGCCAGCAGCTTAAGTGGACAGGGCCATATCAATCAGCCCCAGCATTTT. Translation gives CASSLSGQGHINQPQHF.

This sequence joins TRBV7-8 and TRBJ1-1; 12 bases line up with TRBD1. CDR1 is SGHVS and CDR2 is FQNEAQ in the germline V gene. With 4 bases clipped from V and 5 bases from J, the junction kept 2 bases outside the gene matches. CDR3 length: 14 residues. CDR3 nucleotides: TGTGCCAGCAGCTGGGACAGGGGGCTGACTGAAGCTTTCTTT. It encodes CASSWDRGLTEAFF.

This clone was seen once. The chain has TRBV4-1 and TRBJ2-1, with TRBD2 matching over 14 bases. Per the germline V gene, CDR1 is MGHRA and CDR2 is YSYEKL. The J segment lost 5 bases and the V segment lost 5 bases, leaving 5 bases of the junction unmatched. The CDR3 runs to 16 residues. The DNA of the CDR3 is TGCGCCAGCAGCTTACGGACTAGCGGGAGGCACAATGAGCAGTTCTTC. Protein sequence: CASSLRTSGRHNEQFF.

The CDR3 spells CASSYSAGQGGDEQYF. The CDR3 bases are TGTGCCAGCAGTTATTCTGCGGGACAGGGTGGGGACGAGCAGTACTTC. The chain has TRBV6-5 and TRBJ2-7; TRBD1 agrees at 9 bases. The germline V gene encodes CDR1 MNHEY and CDR2 SVGAGI. Trimming removed 3 bases from V and 5 bases from J; junction bases left unmatched: 11. The CDR3 totals 16 residues.

The chain carries TRBV19 and TRBJ1-2; 8 positions match TRBD1. The CDR3 runs to 15 residues. V trimming: 0 bases; J trimming: 1 base; junction bases outside the gene matches: 1. The germline V gene has CDR1 LNHDA and CDR2 SQIVND (reference sequence). In DNA, the CDR3 is TGTGCCAGTAGTATAGAAACAGGGGGTAACTATGGCTACACCTTC. Residues: CASSIETGGNYGYTF.

The CDR3, as DNA: TGTGCCAGCAGCTTAGGGGAAGCGGGAATGAAGAATGAGCAGTTCTTC. It is translated as CASSLGEAGMKNEQFF. This chain connects TRBV11-2 to TRBJ2-1; 7 nucleotides agree with TRBD2. Germline V gene lookup returns CDR1 SGHAT and CDR2 FQNNGV. The CDR3 length is 16 residues. V shed 1 base, J shed 7 bases, and the junction held 10 bases outside the gene matches. The full variable domain, in which reference TRBV11-2 and TRBJ2-1 provide the parts outside the CDR3, is EAGVAQSPRYKIIEKRQSVAFWCNPISGHATLYWYQQILGQGPKLLIQFQNNGVVDDSQLPKDRFSAERLKGVDSTLKIQPAKLEDSAVYLCASSLGEAGMKNEQFFGPGTRLTVL.

The CDR3 sequence: CASRENRVWNSPLHF. CDR3 nucleotides: TGTGCCAGCAGGGAGAACAGGGTATGGAATTCACCCCTCCACTTT. This chain links TRBV7-2 with TRBJ1-6; tentative D call: TRBD1 (6 bases). CDR1 and CDR2 (germline): SGHTA, FQGNSA. V was trimmed by 6 bases and J by 7 bases, leaving 16 bases between them. The CDR3 sequence is 15 residues long.

Note on this clone: A junction end diverges from the germline sequence, so it may reflect a read error. V and J are TRBV30 and TRBJ1-2; D is possibly TRBD1 (5 bases). The CDR3 is 13 residues long. The germline V gene encodes CDR1 GTSNPN and CDR2 SVGIG (reference sequence). The CDR3 DNA sequence: TGTGCCTGGAGTGTATTTTTTTCGGGGGTTTGGCACTTC. Translation: CAWSVFFSGVWHF. The complete variable domain, with remaining parts taken from reference TRBV30 and TRBJ1-2, reads SQTIHQWPATLVQPVGSPLSLECTVEGTSNPNLYWYRQAAGRGLQLLFYSVGIGQISSEVPQNLSASRPQDRQFILSSKKLLLSDSGFYLCAWSVFFSGVWHFGSGTRLTVV.

The chain joins TRBV28 to TRBJ2-3; no firm D call. Looked up from germline, CDR1 is MDHEN and CDR2 is SYDVKM. The V end was cut by 6 bases, the J end by 0 bases, with 13 bases between. This CDR3 spans 15 amino acids. The CDR3 coding sequence is TGTGCCAGCAGCCGCTTTACAGTTAGCACAGATACGCAGTATTTT. This sequence encodes CASSRFTVSTDTQYF.

In this sample, this clone turned up a few times. The chain carries TRBV4-1 and TRBJ1-1; 8 nucleotides align to TRBD1. From germline, CDR1 is MGHRA and CDR2 YSYEKL. The CDR3 sequence is 16 residues long. J gave up 2 bases and V 2 bases, and 7 bases lay outside the gene matches. The CDR3 reads CASSQTQGALNTEAFF. CDR3 in DNA: TGCGCCAGCAGCCAAACTCAGGGGGCGCTTAACACTGAAGCTTTCTTT.